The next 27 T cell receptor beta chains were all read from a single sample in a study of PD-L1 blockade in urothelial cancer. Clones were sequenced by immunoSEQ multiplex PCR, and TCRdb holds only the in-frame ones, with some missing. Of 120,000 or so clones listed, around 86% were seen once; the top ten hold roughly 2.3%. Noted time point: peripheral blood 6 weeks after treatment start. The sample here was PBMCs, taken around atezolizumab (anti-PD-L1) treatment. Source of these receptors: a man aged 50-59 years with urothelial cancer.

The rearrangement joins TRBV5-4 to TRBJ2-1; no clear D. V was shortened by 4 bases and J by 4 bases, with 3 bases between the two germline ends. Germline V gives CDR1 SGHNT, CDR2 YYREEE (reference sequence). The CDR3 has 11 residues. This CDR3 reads CASSTYNEQFF. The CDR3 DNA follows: TGTGCCAGCAGCACTTACAATGAGCAGTTCTTC.

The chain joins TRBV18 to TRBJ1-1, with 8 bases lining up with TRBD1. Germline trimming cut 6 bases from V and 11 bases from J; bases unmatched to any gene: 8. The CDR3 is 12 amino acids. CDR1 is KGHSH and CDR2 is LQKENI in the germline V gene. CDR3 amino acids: CASSLTGEEAFF. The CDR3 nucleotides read TGTGCCAGCTCCCTGACAGGGGAAGAGGCTTTCTTT.

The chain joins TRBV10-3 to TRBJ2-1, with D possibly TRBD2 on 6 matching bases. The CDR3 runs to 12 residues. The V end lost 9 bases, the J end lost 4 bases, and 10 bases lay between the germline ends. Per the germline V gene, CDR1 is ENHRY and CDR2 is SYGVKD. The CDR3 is CAIAGLYNEQFF. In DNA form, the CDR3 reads TGTGCCATTGCTGGACTATACAATGAGCAGTTCTTC.

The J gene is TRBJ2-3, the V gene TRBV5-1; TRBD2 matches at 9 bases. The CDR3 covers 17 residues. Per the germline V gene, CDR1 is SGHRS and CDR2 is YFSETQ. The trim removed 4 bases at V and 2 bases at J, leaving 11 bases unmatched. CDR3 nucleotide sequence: TGCGCCAGCAGCCGGCTAGCGGGACCTACCCTCACAGATACGCAGTATTTT. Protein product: CASSRLAGPTLTDTQYF.

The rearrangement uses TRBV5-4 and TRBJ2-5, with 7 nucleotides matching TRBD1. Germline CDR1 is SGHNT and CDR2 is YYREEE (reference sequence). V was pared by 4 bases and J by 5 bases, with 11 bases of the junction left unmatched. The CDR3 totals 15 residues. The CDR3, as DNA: TGTGCCAGCAGCCCTGACAGGGCCCCGAGGGAGACCCAGTACTTC. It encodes CASSPDRAPRETQYF.

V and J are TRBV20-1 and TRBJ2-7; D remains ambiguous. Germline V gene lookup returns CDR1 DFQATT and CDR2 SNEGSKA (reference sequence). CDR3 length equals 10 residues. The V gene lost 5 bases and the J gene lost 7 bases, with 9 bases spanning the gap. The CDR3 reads CSAHSEEQYF. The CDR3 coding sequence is TGCAGTGCTCACTCGGAGGAGCAGTACTTC.

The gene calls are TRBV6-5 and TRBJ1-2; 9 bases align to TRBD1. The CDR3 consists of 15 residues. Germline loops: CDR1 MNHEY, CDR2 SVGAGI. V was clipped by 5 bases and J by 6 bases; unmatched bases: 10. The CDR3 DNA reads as TGTGCCAGCAGTGGGCGATGGGACAGGGCGCATGGCTACACCTTC. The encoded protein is CASSGRWDRAHGYTF.

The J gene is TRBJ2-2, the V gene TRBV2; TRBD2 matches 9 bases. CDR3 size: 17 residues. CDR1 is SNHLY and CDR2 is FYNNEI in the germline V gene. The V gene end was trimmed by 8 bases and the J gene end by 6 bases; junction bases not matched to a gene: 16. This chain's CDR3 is CASSASGTGRFAGELFF. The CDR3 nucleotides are TGTGCCAGCTCCGCTAGCGGGACGGGCCGGTTCGCCGGGGAGCTGTTTTTT. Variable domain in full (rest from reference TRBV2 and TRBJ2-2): EPEVTQTPSHQVTQMGQEVILRCVPISNHLYFYWYRQILGQKVEFLVSFYNNEISEKSEIFDDQFSVERPDGSNFTLKIRSTKLEDSAMYFCASSASGTGRFAGELFFGEGSRLTVL.

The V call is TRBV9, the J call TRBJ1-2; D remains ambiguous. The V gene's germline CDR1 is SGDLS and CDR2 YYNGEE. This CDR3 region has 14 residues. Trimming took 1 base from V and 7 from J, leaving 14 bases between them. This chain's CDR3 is CASSVTAEHRGYTF. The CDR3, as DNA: TGTGCCAGCAGCGTAACCGCCGAACATCGTGGCTACACCTTC.

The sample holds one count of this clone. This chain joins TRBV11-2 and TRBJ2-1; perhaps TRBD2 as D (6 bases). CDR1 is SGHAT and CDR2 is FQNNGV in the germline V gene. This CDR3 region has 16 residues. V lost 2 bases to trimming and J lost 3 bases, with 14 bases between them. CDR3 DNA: TGTGCCAGCAGCTTACCGGCGGGGAACCACTACAATGAGCAGTTCTTC. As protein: CASSLPAGNHYNEQFF.

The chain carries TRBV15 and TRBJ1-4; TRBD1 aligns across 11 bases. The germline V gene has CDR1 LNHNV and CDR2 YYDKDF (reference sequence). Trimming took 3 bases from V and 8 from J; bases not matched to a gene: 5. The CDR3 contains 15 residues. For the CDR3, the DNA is TGTGCCACCAGCAGTTTGGGGACAGGGGGAGAAAAACTGTTTTTT. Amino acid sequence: CATSSLGTGGEKLFF.

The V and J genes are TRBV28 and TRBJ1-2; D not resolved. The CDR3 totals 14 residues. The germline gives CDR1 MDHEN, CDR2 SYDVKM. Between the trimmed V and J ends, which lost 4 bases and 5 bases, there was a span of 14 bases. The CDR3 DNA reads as TGTGCCAGCAGTTACCCCTCCCGGTCGTATGGCTACACCTTC. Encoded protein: CASSYPSRSYGYTF.

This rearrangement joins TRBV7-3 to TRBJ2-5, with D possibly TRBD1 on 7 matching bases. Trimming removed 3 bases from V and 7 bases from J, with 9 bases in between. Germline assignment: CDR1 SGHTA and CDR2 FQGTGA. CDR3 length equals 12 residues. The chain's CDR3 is CASSFQGGTQYF. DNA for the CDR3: TGTGCCAGCAGCTTCCAGGGGGGGACCCAGTACTTC.

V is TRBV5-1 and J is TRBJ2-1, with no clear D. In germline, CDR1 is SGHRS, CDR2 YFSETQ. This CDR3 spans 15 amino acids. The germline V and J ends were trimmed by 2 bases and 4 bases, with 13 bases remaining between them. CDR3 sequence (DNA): TGCGCCAGCAGCTTCTCCAGAACAACGTACAATGAGCAGTTCTTC. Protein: CASSFSRTTYNEQFF. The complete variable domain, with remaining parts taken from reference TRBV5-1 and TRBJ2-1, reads KAGVTQTPRYLIKTRGQQVTLSCSPISGHRSVSWYQQTPGQGLQFLFEYFSETQRNKGNFPGRFSGRQFSNSRSEMNVSTLELGDSALYLCASSFSRTTYNEQFFGPGTRLTVL.

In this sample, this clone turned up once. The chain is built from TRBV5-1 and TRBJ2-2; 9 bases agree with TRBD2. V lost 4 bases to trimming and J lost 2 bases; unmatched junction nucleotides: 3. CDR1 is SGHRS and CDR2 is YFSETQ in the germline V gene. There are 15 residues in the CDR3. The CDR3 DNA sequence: TGCGCCAGCAGCCCGACTAGCGGAAACACCGGGGAGCTGTTTTTT. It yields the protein CASSPTSGNTGELFF.

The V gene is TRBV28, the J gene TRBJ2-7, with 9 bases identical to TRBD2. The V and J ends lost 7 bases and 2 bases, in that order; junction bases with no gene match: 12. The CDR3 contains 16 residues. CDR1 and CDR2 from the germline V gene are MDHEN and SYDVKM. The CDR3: CASKTGPLAGPYEQYF. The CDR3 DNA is TGTGCCAGCAAGACAGGGCCACTAGCGGGCCCCTACGAGCAGTACTTC.

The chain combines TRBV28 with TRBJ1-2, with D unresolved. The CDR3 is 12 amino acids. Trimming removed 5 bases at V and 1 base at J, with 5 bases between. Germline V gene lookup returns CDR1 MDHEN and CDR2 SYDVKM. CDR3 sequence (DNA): TGTGCCAGCAGTCGCTATAACTATGGCTACACCTTC. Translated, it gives CASSRYNYGYTF.

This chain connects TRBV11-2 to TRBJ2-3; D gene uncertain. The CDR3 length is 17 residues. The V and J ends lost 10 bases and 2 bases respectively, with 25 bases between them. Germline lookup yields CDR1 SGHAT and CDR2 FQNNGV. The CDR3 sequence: CATSRSAEVWLTDTQYF. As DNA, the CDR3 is TGTGCCACCTCCAGAAGTGCTGAAGTTTGGCTCACAGATACGCAGTATTTT.

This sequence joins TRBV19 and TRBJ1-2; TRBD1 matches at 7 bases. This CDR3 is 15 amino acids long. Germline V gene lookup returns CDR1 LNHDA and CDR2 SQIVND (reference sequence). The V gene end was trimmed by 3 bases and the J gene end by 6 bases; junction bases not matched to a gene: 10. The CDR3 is CASSIPPSRGNGYTF. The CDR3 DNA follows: TGTGCCAGTAGTATCCCCCCGAGCAGGGGGAATGGCTACACCTTC. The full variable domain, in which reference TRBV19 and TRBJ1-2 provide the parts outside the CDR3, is DGGITQSPKYLFRKEGQNVTLSCEQNLNHDAMYWYRQDPGQGLRLIYYSQIVNDFQKGDIAEGYSVSREKKESFPLTVTSAQKNPTAFYLCASSIPPSRGNGYTFGSGTRLTVV.

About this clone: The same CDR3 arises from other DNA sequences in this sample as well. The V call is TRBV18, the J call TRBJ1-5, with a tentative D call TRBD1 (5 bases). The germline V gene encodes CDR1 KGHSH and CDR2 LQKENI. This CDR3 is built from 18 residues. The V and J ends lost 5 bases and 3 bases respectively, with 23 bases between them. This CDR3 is CASSSTGTVISDNQPQHF. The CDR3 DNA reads TGTGCCAGCTCATCAACCGGGACTGTCATCAGTGACAATCAGCCCCAGCATTTT. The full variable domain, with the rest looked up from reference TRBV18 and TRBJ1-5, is NAGVMQNPRHLVRRRGQEARLRCSPMKGHSHVYWYRQLPEEGLKFMVYLQKENIIDESGMPKERFSAEFPKEGPSILRIQQVVRGDSAAYFCASSSTGTVISDNQPQHFGDGTRLSIL.

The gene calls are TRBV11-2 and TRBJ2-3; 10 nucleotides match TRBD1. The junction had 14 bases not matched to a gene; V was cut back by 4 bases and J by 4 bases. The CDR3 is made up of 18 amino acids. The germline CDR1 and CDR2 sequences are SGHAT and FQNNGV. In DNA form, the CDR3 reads TGTGCCAGCAGCTACAGTGGGCCGGGACAGGGGAACCCAGATACGCAGTATTTT. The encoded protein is CASSYSGPGQGNPDTQYF.

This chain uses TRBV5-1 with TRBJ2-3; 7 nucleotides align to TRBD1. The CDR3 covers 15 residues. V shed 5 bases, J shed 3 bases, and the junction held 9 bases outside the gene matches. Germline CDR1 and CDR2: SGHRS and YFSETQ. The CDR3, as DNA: TGCGCCAGCAGGCGGACCACAGGGGCGACAGATACGCAGTATTTT. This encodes CASRRTTGATDTQYF. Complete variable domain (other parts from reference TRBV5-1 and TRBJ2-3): KAGVTQTPRYLIKTRGQQVTLSCSPISGHRSVSWYQQTPGQGLQFLFEYFSETQRNKGNFPGRFSGRQFSNSRSEMNVSTLELGDSALYLCASRRTTGATDTQYFGPGTRLTVL.

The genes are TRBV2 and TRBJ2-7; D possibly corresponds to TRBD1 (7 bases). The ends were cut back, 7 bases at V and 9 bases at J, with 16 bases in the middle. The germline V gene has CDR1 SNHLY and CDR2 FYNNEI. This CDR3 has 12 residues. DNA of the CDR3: TGTGCCAGCAACCCGGAGGGGGCTCGGCAGTACTTC. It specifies CASNPEGARQYF.

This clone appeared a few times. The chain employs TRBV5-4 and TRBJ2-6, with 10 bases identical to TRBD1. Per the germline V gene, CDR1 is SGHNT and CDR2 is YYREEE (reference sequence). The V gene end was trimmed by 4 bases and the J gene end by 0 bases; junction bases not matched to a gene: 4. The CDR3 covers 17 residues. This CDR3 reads CASSGGQGYSGANVLTF. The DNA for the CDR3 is TGTGCCAGCAGCGGGGGACAGGGGTACTCTGGGGCCAACGTCCTGACTTTC.

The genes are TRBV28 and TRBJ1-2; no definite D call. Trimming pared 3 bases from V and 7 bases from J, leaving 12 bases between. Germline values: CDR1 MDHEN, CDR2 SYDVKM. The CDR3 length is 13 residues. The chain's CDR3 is CASSFFAGGGYTF. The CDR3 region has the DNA TGTGCCAGCAGTTTTTTTGCGGGCGGTGGCTACACCTTC.

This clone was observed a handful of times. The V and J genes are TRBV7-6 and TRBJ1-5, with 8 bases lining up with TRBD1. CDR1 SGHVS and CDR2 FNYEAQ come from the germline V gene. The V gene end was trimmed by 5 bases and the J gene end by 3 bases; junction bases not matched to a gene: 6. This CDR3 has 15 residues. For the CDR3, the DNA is TGTGCCAGCAGCCCGGGACAGGCTTTCAATCAGCCCCAGCATTTT. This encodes CASSPGQAFNQPQHF.

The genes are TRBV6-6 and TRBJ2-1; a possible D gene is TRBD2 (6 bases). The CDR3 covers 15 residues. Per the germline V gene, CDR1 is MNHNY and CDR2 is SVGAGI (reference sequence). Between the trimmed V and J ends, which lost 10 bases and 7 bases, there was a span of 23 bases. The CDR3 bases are TGTGCCACCAACTCGGCAACGGGAGTGGTAAATGAGCAGTTCTTC. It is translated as CATNSATGVVNEQFF.